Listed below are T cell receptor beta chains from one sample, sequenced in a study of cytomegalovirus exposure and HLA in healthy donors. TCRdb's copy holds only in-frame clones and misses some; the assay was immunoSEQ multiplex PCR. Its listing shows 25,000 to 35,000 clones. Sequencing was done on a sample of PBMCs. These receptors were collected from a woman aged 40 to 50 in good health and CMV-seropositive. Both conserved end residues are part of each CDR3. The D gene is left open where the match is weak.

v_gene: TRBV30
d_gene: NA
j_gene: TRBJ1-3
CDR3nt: TGTGCCTGGAGGGGAGTATACACCATATATTTT
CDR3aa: CAWRGVYTIYF

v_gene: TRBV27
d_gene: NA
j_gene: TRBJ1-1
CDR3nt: TGTGCCAGCAGTTTATCCGGGGGGCTCGGCACTGAAGCTTTCTTT
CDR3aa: CASSLSGGLGTEAFF

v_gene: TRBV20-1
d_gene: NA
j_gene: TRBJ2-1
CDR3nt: TGCAGTGCGCGGGGCTACAATGAGCAGTTCTTC
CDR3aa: CSARGYNEQFF

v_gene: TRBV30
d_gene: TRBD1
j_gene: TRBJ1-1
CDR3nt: TGTGCCTGGAGTGTAGGTCCAGGGGGAAGGACTGAAGCTTTCTTT
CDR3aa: CAWSVGPGGRTEAFF

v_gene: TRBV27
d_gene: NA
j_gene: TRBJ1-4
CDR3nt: TGTGCCAGCAGTCTCCGGGAACGCCGACATGAAAAACTGTTTTTT
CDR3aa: CASSLRERRHEKLFF

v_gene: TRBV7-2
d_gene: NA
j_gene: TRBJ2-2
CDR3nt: TGTGCCAGCAGCCAAGGGTCTAGGGGAGGCGGGGAGCTGTTTTTT
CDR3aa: CASSQGSRGGGELFF

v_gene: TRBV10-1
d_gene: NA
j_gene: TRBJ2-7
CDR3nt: TGCGCCAGCAGTGAGTCTACTGTCTACGAGCAGTACTTC
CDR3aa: CASSESTVYEQYF

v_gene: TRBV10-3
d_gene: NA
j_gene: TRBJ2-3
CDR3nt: TGTGCCATCAGTAAACAGGGAGACACAGATACGCAGTATTTT
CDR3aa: CAISKQGDTDTQYF

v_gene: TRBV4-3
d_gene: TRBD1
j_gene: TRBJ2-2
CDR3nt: TGCGCCAGCAGCCAAGATCTTCGACAGGGTGCCGGGGAGCTGTTTTTT
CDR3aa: CASSQDLRQGAGELFF

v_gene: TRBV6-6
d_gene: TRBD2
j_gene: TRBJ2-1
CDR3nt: TGTGCCAGCAGGACGGGAGGGCCGAGGTATGAGCAGTTCTTC
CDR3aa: CASRTGGPRYEQFF

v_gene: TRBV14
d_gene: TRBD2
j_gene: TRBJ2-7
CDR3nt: TGTGCCAGCGCACTAGCGAGCGAGCAGTACTTC
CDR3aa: CASALASEQYF